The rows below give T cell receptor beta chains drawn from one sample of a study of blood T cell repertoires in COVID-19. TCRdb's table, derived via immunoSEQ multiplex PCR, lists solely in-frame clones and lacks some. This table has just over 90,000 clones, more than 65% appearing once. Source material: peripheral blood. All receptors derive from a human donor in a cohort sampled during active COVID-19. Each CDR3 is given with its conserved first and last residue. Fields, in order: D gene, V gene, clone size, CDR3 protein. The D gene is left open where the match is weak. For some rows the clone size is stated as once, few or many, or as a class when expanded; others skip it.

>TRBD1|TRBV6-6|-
CASTRQGATSLQPQHF
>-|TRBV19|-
CGSALGTGELFF
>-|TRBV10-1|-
CASSEGGEQGETQYF
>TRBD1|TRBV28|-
CASSSDRANEQFF
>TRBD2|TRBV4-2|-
CASSQDVGLAGVYNEQFF
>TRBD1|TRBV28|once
CASSSPGTGDSPLHF
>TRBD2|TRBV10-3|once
CAIAGDYEQYF
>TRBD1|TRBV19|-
CASSPRDRNNEKLFF
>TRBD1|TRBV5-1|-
CASSLEVRQGGAFF
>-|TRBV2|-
CASSVFRNTEAFF
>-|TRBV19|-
CASKGDRASPLYQPQHF
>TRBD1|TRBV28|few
CASSTPRTGKQPQHF
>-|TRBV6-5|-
CASSYLPGSNEQFF
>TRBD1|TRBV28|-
CASSLQGARNQPQHF
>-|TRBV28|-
CASYFQETQYF
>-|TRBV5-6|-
CASSHSGAPNGYTF
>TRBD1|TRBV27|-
CASSLSFEQGVENGYTF
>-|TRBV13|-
CASSRTSLAKNIQYF
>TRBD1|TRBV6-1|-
CASSDRTGWGEAFF
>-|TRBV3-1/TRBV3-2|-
CASTGRAPEAFF
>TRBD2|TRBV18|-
CASSPLAGKYTDTQYF
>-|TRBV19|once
CASSRSVAWGDTQYF
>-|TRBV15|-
CATSRDKYTEAFF
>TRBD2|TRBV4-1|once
CASSKRNSRAGGPVDEQFF
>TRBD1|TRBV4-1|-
CASSQVTGGKNSPLHF
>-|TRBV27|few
CASSFTGQSYEQYF
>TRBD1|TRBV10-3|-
CAISDSGGRNTEAFF
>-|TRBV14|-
CASSQLGTDTQYF
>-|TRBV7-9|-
CASSLGGTNTGELFF
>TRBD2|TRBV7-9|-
CASSGLAGGPQYF
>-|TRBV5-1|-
CASSRDGQLAKNIQYF
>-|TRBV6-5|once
CASIHSGRNYGYTF
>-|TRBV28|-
CASSRLHEQFF
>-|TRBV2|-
CASSLGLSAFADTQYF
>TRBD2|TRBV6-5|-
CASRGSGRDRETQYF
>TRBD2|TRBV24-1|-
CATSALRGGIHEQYF
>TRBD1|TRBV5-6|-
CASSFRQGFNQPQHF
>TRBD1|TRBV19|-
CASSIRDSSYNEQFF
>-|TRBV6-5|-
CASTTWRGRTEAFF
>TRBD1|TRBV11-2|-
CASSLTGVTLHF
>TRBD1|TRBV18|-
CASSRRDRSSGANVLTF
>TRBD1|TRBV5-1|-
CASSRRTGGSTNTEAFF
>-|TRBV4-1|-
CASSPREGLLTRGYTF
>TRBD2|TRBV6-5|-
CASSKRGGDTDTQYF